One T cell receptor beta chain is described in this entry. The antigen is undetermined. This specimen comes from a study of cytomegalovirus exposure and HLA in healthy donors. General observations from the study: Earlier results showed most TCR beta V segments being productive about 90% or about 30% of the time. Near-uniform donor sequencing depth was presumed by presence/absence analyses.

PCR was performed using 60 Vbeta and 13 Jbeta primers. Only in-frame clones appear in the TCRdb table, and some are missing; sequencing was by immunoSEQ multiplex PCR. The data show 100,000 or so clones, 83% seen once. Germline CDR1 is SGHTA and CDR2 is FQGNSA. This CDR3 comprises 12 residues. V was clipped by 6 bases and J by 9 bases; unmatched bases: 6. At collection, donors were nominally healthy, but unrecorded immune exposures were probable. The chain couples TRBV7-2 to TRBJ1-1, with 8 bases lining up with TRBD1. Specimen: PBMCs. The origin of this receptor is a man between 18 and 35 years old in good health and CMV-seronegative. The CDR3 here is CASSRDRRQAFF. DNA for the CDR3: TGTGCCAGCAGTCGGGACAGGAGACAAGCTTTCTTT.